The clone carrying this T cell receptor (beta chain) was detected ten times or more. TCRdb passed the 5' RACE reads through MiXCR, listing each CDR3 protein once. The sample yields over 20,000 distinct CDR3 sequences, 5.5% seen once. These data belong to a study of T cells after yellow fever vaccination. General study findings and limits: Most clones from primary vaccination resurfaced after the booster (nearly 97% CD4, over 75% CD8). For sorted memory subsets on day 0, almost all vaccine-responding clonotypes were undetectable.

Sequences were derived from PBMCs, either bulk or a sorted T-cell subset (CD4+, CD8+, memory, or dextramer-sorted; not recorded which), sampled 15 days after the yellow fever booster vaccination. The receptor was derived from a man aged 30 to 39 who received the YFV17D yellow fever vaccine.

The CDR3 nucleotides read TGTGCCAGCAGCCCCCCCCTCAGAGATAAGAGGAGGGATGAGCAGTTCTTC. This gives the protein CASSPPLRDKRRDEQFF. This sequence joins TRBV7-8 and TRBJ2-1; D is perhaps TRBD2 (6 bases). V was cut by 5 bases and J by 8 bases, with 25 bases left in between. Germline V gene sequence: CDR1 SGHVS, CDR2 FQNEAQ. The length of the CDR3 is 17 residues. The full variable domain, in which reference TRBV7-8 and TRBJ2-1 provide the parts outside the CDR3, is GAGVSQSPRYKVAKRGQDVALRCDPISGHVSLFWYQQALGQGPEFLTYFQNEAQLDKSGLPSDRFFAERPEGSVSTLKIQRTQQEDSAVYLCASSPPLRDKRRDEQFFGPGTRLTVL.